The clone carrying this T cell receptor (beta chain) was detected only once. The target antigen is unknown. The sample belongs to a study of T cell responses to AZD1222 COVID-19 vaccine. Repertoires were generated with immunoSEQ multiplex PCR, while TCRdb's copy carries only in-frame clones and drops some. This sample carries 72,000 or so clones, more than 90% of them seen once, and the ten largest clones take 4.2%. With 5 bases removed from V and 3 bases from J, the gap between germline ends came to 17 bases. The germline CDR1 and CDR2 sequences are SGHAT and FQDESV (reference sequence). The CDR3 length is 16 residues. Study outcomes and limitations: Spike-specific TCR breadth and depth grew following two AZD1222 doses. White British donors predominated, females outnumbered males, and clonal diversity was possibly underestimated. The study found vaccine-associated CD4 TCRs spanning spike, dominant at 160-218 and 743-854. Nearly half of spike-specific TCRs reportedly target unmutated variant regions.

The V gene is TRBV11-1, the J gene TRBJ2-4; no definite D call. The sequence came from an adult in good health. Here the sequenced sample was peripheral blood, taken on day 0 of AZD1222 vaccination. This CDR3 is CASSPSLGWGKNIQYF. The CDR3 nucleotides read TGTGCCAGCAGCCCCTCATTAGGATGGGGCAAAAACATTCAGTACTTC.